This note documents a single TCR beta chain sequence. These data come from a study of T cells in Graves' hyperthyroidism and ophthalmopathy. Study-level information: Peripheral blood was obtained at initial diagnosis, preceding any treatment.

The CDR3 has 16 amino acids. The trim removed 3 bases at V and 0 bases at J, leaving 6 bases unmatched. Germline lookup yields CDR1 DFQATT and CDR2 SNEGSKA (reference sequence). There were TCR beta CDR3 regions amplified from RNA transcripts. Using the HTBI primer set, a first-round RT-PCR was run on the TCR CDR3. TCRdb called the multiplex PCR reads again in MiXCR, with one record for every CDR3 protein. The sample includes about 290,000 distinct CDR3 sequences, 12% to 15% seen only once; the top ten take roughly 8.2%. This rearrangement joins TRBV20-1 to TRBJ2-2, with 8 positions matching TRBD2. The TCR was taken from a woman aged 40 to 49 with Graves' hyperthyroidism. The material sequenced was blood. The CDR3 sequence is CSARDPAGANTGELFF. The DNA for the CDR3 is TGCAGTGCTAGGGATCCAGCGGGAGCGAACACCGGGGAGCTGTTTTTT.